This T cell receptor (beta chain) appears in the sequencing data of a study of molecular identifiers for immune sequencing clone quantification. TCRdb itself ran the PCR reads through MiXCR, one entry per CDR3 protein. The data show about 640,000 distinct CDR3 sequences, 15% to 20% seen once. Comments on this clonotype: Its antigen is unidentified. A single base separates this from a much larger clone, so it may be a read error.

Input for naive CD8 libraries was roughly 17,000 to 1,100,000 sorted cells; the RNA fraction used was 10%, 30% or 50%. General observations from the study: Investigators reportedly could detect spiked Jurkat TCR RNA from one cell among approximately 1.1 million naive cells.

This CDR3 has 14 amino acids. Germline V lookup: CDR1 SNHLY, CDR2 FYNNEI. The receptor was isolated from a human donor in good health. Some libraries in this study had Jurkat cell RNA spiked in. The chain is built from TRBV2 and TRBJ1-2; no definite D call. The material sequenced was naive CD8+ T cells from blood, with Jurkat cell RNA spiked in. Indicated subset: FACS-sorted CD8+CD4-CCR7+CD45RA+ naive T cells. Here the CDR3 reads CASGEADGSPGYTF. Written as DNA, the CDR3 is TGTGCCAGCGGTGAAGCGGATGGGTCCCCGGGCTACACCTTC.